Shown below are 14 T cell receptor beta chains from a single sample sequenced in a study of blood T cell repertoires in COVID-19 (dated by TCRdb to about 2020). The method was the immunoSEQ multiplex PCR assay. What TCRdb holds here is the immuneACCESS table cut down to in-frame rearrangements. Part of the clones is not present; checked against another copy, under half of the missing clones reflect an unresolved V gene, and the others are unexplained. The sample table shows about 430,000 clones, and approximately 90% are seen once. The ten largest clones represent around 1.5% of the sample. Sequencing was carried out using PBMCs or T cells enriched from blood (not recorded which). These receptors all come from a woman under 30 who had been exposed to COVID-19.

The genes are TRBV4-2 and TRBJ2-7; 7 bases match TRBD2. V dropped 3 bases and J dropped 4; count of bases not matched to a gene: 9. This CDR3 spans 15 amino acids. The germline CDR1 and CDR2 sequences are LGHNA and YNFKEQ. The CDR3 loop is CASSQSAGASYEQYF. The CDR3 DNA reads TGTGCCAGCAGCCAGTCGGCGGGAGCTTCATACGAGCAGTACTTC.

The rearrangement uses TRBV6-1 and TRBJ2-7, with 9 bases aligning to TRBD2. The trim removed 2 bases at V and 3 bases at J, leaving 5 bases unmatched. Germline CDR1 and CDR2: MNHNS and SASEGT. The CDR3 loop spans 15 amino acids. CDR3 bases: TGTGCCAGCAGTGAATGGGCGGGAGGGTTCTACGAGCAGTACTTC. The encoded protein is CASSEWAGGFYEQYF.

The V and J genes are TRBV5-1 and TRBJ2-3; perhaps TRBD2 as D (6 bases). The ends were cut back, 0 bases at V and 1 base at J, with 18 bases in the middle. CDR3 length: 18 amino acids. Germline lookup yields CDR1 SGHRS and CDR2 YFSETQ. Here the CDR3 DNA reads TGCGCCAGCAGCTTGGCCTTTTTCCGGGGAGGCGGCACAGATACGCAGTATTTT. Residues: CASSLAFFRGGGTDTQYF.

The V call is TRBV6-5, the J call TRBJ2-5, with 9 bases matching TRBD1. Germline V lookup: CDR1 MNHEY, CDR2 SVGAGI. Losses at the gene ends were 6 bases for V and 2 bases for J; bases not matched to a gene: 4. This CDR3 region has 14 residues. CDR3 sequence reads: CASRATGGQETQYF. The CDR3 DNA reads TGTGCCAGCAGAGCGACAGGGGGGCAAGAGACCCAGTACTTC.

CDR3 nucleotide sequence: TGTGCCGGACAGTTATTCGCCGACGAGCAGTACTTC. The encoded protein is CAGQLFADEQYF. The V call is TRBV3-1 (or the pseudogene TRBV3-2), the J call TRBJ2-7; D possibly corresponds to TRBD1 (6 bases). With 11 bases removed from V and 5 bases from J, the gap between germline ends came to 16 bases. Germline V gene data show CDR1 as LGHDT and CDR2 as YNNKEL (reference sequence). There are 12 residues in the CDR3.

The rearrangement joins TRBV20-1 to TRBJ2-7; D gene unclear. The CDR3 length is 11 residues. The germline V and J ends were trimmed by 6 bases and 3 bases, with 9 bases remaining between them. CDR1 is DFQATT and CDR2 is SNEGSKA in the germline V gene (reference sequence). The CDR3 DNA follows: TGCAGTGCCATAACGGGCTACGAGCAGTACTTC. This encodes CSAITGYEQYF.

V and J are TRBV24-1 and TRBJ1-5; the D is unclear. Trimming shortened V by 0 bases and J by 0 bases, and 8 bases separated the two germline ends. The CDR3 length is 16 residues. Germline CDR1 KGHDR, CDR2 SFDVKD. The CDR3 region has the DNA TGTGCCACCAGTGATTTGTACACGAATAGCAATCAGCCCCAGCATTTT. Encoded protein: CATSDLYTNSNQPQHF.

This clone was detected once. The CDR3 sequence: CASTTGGTLREQYF. The CDR3 bases are TGTGCCAGCACCACAGGGGGTACCCTAAGGGAGCAGTACTTC. The V call is TRBV28, the J call TRBJ2-7; 8 bases align to TRBD1. The CDR3 is 14 amino acids. Per germline, CDR1 MDHEN and CDR2 SYDVKM. V lost 7 bases and J lost 7; bases outside the gene matches: 12.

The chain recombines TRBV10-1 with TRBJ2-3; no clear D. Between the trimmed V and J ends, which lost 3 bases and 2 bases, there was a span of 9 bases. This CDR3 contains 14 residues. Germline V gene lookup returns CDR1 WNHNN and CDR2 SYGVQD (reference sequence). CDR3 in amino acids: CASSEARYTDTQYF. The CDR3 DNA reads TGCGCCAGCAGTGAAGCGCGGTACACAGATACGCAGTATTTT.

V is TRBV7-6 and J is TRBJ1-3; D remains unclear. V lost 5 bases to trimming and J lost 0 bases, with 11 bases between them. This CDR3 contains 15 residues. In germline, CDR1 is SGHVS, CDR2 FNYEAQ. The CDR3 DNA reads TGTGCCAGCAGCCTCCTAGCTTTCTCTGGAAACACCATATATTTT. Encoded protein: CASSLLAFSGNTIYF.

The V gene is TRBV5-6, the J gene TRBJ1-5; TRBD1 matches 8 bases. Germline V gene sequence: CDR1 SGHDT, CDR2 YYEEEE. With 3 bases clipped from V and 0 bases from J, the junction kept 11 bases outside the gene matches. This CDR3 has 18 residues. CDR3 protein: CASSYSGQEIYSNQPQHF. The CDR3 DNA is TGTGCCAGCAGCTATTCGGGACAGGAGATTTATAGCAATCAGCCCCAGCATTTT.

The chain recombines TRBV7-2 with TRBJ1-3; D not resolved. V lost 2 bases and J lost 4, with 6 bases in between. The length of the CDR3 is 13 residues. In germline, CDR1 is SGHTA, CDR2 FQGNSA. In DNA, the CDR3 is TGTGCCAGCAGCTTATCGACAGGAAACACCATATATTTT. Protein sequence: CASSLSTGNTIYF.

This chain links TRBV4-2 with TRBJ2-2, with 7 bases lining up with TRBD2. This CDR3 comprises 17 residues. The junction had 10 bases not matched to a gene; V was cut back by 3 bases and J by 3 bases. CDR1 and CDR2 (germline): LGHNA, YNFKEQ. In nucleotides, the CDR3 is TGTGCCAGCAGCCACGGAGGGAGCGGGATTTACACCGGGGAGCTGTTTTTT. It specifies CASSHGGSGIYTGELFF.

This chain uses TRBV5-1 with TRBJ2-2; 14 positions agree with TRBD2. Germline CDR1 SGHRS, CDR2 YFSETQ. The ends lost 4 bases at V and 6 bases at J; junction bases unmatched: 8. The CDR3 has 17 residues. The CDR3 coding sequence is TGCGCCAGCAGCCGCTCGCGACTAGCGGGAGGGTCCGGGGAGCTGTTTTTT. Amino acid sequence: CASSRSRLAGGSGELFF.